This entry describes one TCR beta chain. These data belong to a study of OX40 agonist ivuxolimab in advanced cancers. Study summary: Of the participants, roughly 40% had some prior anti-PD-1, anti-PD-L1 or anti-CTLA-4 therapy, which was allowed.

With 9 bases clipped from V and 0 bases from J, the junction kept 15 bases outside the gene matches. The CDR3 is 18 amino acids. Germline V gene sequence: CDR1 SGHRS, CDR2 YFSETQ. Assay used: immunoSEQ multiplex PCR; TCRdb lists only in-frame clones, some missing. The top ten hold 25% to 35% of the sample, which has 10,000 or so clones, roughly 80% seen once. Sampled blood was obtained at baseline, cycle 4 day 1, and cycle 7 day 1. This clonotype was obtained from an adult with an advanced solid tumor such as melanoma, head and neck, liver or kidney cancer. V gene TRBV5-1 combines with J gene TRBJ1-4, with TRBD1 identical over 9 bases. The source material was CD4+ or CD8+ T cells sorted from blood, sampled in a trial of the OX40 agonist ivuxolimab. The CDR3, as DNA: TGCGCCATCCGGACCAGGGACAGGGCTTTTGCAACTAATGAAAAACTGTTTTTT. Protein sequence: CAIRTRDRAFATNEKLFF. The whole variable domain, remainder taken from reference TRBV5-1 and TRBJ1-4, is KAGVTQTPRYLIKTRGQQVTLSCSPISGHRSVSWYQQTPGQGLQFLFEYFSETQRNKGNFPGRFSGRQFSNSRSEMNVSTLELGDSALYLCAIRTRDRAFATNEKLFFGSGTQLSVL.